This T cell receptor beta chain originates from a study of blood T cells in healthy people across ages. Study-wide findings and caveats: Estimates of total diversity, which came from one million sequenced T cells, were considered to be underestimates.

A minimum of 5.5 micrograms of total RNA was extracted per sample. Per the germline V gene, CDR1 is SQVTM and CDR2 is ANQGSEA. The V and J ends lost 0 bases and 3 bases, in that order; junction bases with no gene match: 5. The CDR3 length is 14 residues. To note about this clonotype: Its antigen is as yet unknown.

Sample-barcoded 5' priming and a J-beta primer mix drove a second PCR of roughly 6 to 12 cycles. MiXCR, applied by TCRdb to the 5' RACE reads, yields one record per CDR3 protein. The repertoire holds some 1.7 million distinct CDR3 sequences, with roughly 28% as singletons. The sequenced material came from blood. This rearrangement joins TRBV29-1 to TRBJ2-7, with TRBD2 matching over 7 bases. The TCR was taken from a woman in her thirties in good health. CDR3 bases: TGCAGCGTTGAAGATCGAGCGGGGCGCTACGAGCAGTACTTC. Translation gives CSVEDRAGRYEQYF.